This T cell receptor (beta chain) was sequenced in a study of cytomegalovirus exposure and HLA in healthy donors. Notes on the study in general: Later analysis showed most CMV-associated TCR beta chains appearing HLA-restricted.

Germline loops: CDR1 SNHLY, CDR2 FYNNEI. Trimming took 4 bases from V and 5 from J; bases not matched to a gene: 4. This CDR3 has 13 amino acids. The PCR used 60 Vbeta and 13 Jbeta primers. Profiling relied on immunoSEQ multiplex PCR, and the TCRdb table lists in-frame clones only, not all of them. This sample's clone table lists 95,000 to 150,000 clones. About this clone itself: Antigen specificity is unknown.

This chain joins TRBV2 and TRBJ1-2; TRBD1 matches at 7 bases. This TCR came from a middle-aged man in good health and CMV-seronegative. Sample: PBMCs. DNA for the CDR3: TGTGCCAGCAGTGTAACAGGGGCGTATGGCTACACCTTC. Its protein is CASSVTGAYGYTF.